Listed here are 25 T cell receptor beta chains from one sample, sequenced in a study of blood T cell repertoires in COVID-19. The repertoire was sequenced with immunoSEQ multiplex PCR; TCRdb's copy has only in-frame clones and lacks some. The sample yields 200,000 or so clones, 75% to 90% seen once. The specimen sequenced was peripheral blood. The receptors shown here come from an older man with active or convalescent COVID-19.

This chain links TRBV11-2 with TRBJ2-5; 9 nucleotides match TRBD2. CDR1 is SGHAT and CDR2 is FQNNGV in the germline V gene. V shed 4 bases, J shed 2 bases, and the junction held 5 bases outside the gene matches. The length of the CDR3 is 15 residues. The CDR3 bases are TGTGCCAGCAGCTATAGCGGGGGACCGCAAGAGACCCAGTACTTC. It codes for CASSYSGGPQETQYF. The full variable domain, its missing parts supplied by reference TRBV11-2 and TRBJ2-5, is EAGVAQSPRYKIIEKRQSVAFWCNPISGHATLYWYQQILGQGPKLLIQFQNNGVVDDSQLPKDRFSAERLKGVDSTLKIQPAKLEDSAVYLCASSYSGGPQETQYFGPGTRLLVL.

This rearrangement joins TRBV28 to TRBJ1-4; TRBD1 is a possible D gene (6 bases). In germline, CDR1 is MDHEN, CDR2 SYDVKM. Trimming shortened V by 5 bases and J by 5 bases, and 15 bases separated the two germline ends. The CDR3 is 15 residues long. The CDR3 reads CASSIVGQLNEKLFF. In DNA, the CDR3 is TGTGCCAGCAGTATCGTAGGACAGCTAAATGAAAAACTGTTTTTT. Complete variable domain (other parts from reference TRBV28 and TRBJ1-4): DVKVTQSSRYLVKRTGEKVFLECVQDMDHENMFWYRQDPGLGLRLIYFSYDVKMKEKGDIPEGYSVSREKKERFSLILESASTNQTSMYLCASSIVGQLNEKLFFGSGTQLSVL.

This chain's CDR3 is CASSDMYGYTF. CDR3 DNA: TGTGCCAGCAGTGACATGTATGGCTACACCTTC. The chain recombines TRBV27 with TRBJ1-2, with D uncertain. The CDR3 covers 11 residues. The ends were cut back, 5 bases at V and 5 bases at J, with 6 bases in the middle. The germline CDR1 and CDR2 sequences are MNHEY and SMNVEV (reference sequence).

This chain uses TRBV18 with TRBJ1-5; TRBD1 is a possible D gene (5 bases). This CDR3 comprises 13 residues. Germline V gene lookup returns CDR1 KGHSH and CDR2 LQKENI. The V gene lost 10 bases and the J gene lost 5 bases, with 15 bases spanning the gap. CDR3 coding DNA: TGTGCCACCTCGGGGGGGAAACATCAGCCCCAGCATTTT. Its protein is CATSGGKHQPQHF.

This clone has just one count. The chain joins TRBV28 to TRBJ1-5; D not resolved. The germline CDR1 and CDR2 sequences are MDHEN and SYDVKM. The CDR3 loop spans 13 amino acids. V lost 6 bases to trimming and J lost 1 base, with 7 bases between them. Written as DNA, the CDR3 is TGTGCCAGCAGCAGGAACAGCAATCAGCCCCAGCATTTT. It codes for CASSRNSNQPQHF.

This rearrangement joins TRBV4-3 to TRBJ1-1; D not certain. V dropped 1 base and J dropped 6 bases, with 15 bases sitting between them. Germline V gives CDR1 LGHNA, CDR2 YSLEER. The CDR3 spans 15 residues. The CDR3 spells CASSQAAEVVAEAFF. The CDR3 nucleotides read TGCGCCAGCAGCCAAGCGGCCGAGGTTGTAGCTGAAGCTTTCTTT.

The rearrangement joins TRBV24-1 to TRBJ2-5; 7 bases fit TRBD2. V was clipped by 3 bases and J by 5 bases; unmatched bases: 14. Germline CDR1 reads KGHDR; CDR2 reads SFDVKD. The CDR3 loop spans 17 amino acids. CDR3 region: CATSDADGTNSWETQYF. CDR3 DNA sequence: TGTGCCACCAGTGATGCCGACGGGACTAACTCCTGGGAGACCCAGTACTTC.

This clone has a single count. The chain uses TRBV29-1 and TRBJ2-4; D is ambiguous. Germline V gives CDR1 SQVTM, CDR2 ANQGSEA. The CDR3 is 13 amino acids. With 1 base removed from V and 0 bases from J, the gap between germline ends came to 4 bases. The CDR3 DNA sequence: TGCAGCGTTGAAGGGCTAGCCAAAAACATTCAGTACTTC. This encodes CSVEGLAKNIQYF.

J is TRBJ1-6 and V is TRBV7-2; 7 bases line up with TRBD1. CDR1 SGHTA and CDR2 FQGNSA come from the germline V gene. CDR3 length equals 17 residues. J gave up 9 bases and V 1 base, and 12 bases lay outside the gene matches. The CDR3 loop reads CASSLGVGTARLSPLHF. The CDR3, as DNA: TGTGCCAGCAGCTTAGGTGTGGGGACAGCGAGGCTTTCACCCCTCCACTTT.

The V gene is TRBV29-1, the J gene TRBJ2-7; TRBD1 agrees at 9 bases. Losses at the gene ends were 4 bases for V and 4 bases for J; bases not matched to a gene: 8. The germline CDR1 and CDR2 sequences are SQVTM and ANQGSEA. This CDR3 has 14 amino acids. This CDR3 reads CSVARTTGGYEQYF. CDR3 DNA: TGCAGCGTTGCAAGAACGACAGGGGGGTACGAGCAGTACTTC.

In DNA form, the CDR3 reads TGTGCCAGCGTGCTAGGGACAGGGGGGACAGATACGCAGTATTTT. It encodes CASVLGTGGTDTQYF. This sequence joins TRBV7-9 and TRBJ2-3; TRBD1 matches at 11 bases. This CDR3 region has 15 residues. Germline V gene sequence: CDR1 SEHNR, CDR2 FQNEAQ (reference sequence). The V segment lost 8 bases and the J segment 3 bases; nucleotides outside the gene matches: 7.

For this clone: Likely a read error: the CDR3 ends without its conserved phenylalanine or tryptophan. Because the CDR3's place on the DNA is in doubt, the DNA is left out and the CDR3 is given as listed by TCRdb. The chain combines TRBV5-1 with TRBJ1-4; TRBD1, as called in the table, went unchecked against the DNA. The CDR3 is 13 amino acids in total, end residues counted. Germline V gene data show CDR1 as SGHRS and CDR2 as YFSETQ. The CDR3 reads CASSTDQDRGDLI.

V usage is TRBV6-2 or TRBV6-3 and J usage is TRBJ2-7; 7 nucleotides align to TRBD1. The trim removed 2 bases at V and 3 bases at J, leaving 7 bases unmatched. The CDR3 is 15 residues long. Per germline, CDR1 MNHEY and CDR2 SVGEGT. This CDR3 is CASSYRRAGGYEQYF. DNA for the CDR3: TGTGCCAGCAGTTACCGTAGGGCAGGGGGCTACGAGCAGTACTTC.

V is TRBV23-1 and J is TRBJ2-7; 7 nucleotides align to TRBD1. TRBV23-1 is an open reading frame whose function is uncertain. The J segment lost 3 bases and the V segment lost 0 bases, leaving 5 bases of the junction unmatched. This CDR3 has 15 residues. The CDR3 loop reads CASSQSRGQGYEQYF. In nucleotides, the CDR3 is TGCGCCAGCAGTCAATCGAGGGGGCAGGGCTACGAGCAGTACTTC.

Written as DNA, the CDR3 is TGTGCCATCAGTCCCCAACAGGGCGTGAACACTGAAGCTTTCTTT. Its protein product is CAISPQQGVNTEAFF. V gene TRBV10-3 combines with J gene TRBJ1-1, with a tentative D call TRBD1 (6 bases). With 5 bases removed from V and 0 bases from J, the gap between germline ends came to 13 bases. From germline, CDR1 is ENHRY and CDR2 SYGVKD. CDR3 length equals 15 residues.

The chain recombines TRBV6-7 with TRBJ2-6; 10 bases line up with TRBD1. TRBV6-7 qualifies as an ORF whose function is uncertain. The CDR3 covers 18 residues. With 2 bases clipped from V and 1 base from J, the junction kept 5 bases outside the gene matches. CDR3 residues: CASSYPGTGESGANVLTF. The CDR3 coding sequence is TGTGCCAGCAGTTACCCCGGGACAGGGGAATCTGGGGCCAACGTCCTGACTTTC.

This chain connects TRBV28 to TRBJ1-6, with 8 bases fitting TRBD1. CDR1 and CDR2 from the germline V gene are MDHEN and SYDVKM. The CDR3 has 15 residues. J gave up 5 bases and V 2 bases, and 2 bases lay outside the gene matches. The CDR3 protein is CASSLQGADNSPLHF. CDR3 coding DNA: TGTGCCAGCAGTTTACAGGGGGCGGATAATTCACCCCTCCACTTT.

CDR3 region: CASNGGLAGSGTGELFF. CDR3 sequence (DNA): TGTGCCAGCAACGGGGGACTAGCGGGGAGTGGCACCGGGGAGCTGTTTTTT. The chain combines TRBV28 with TRBJ2-2; TRBD2 aligns across 13 bases. The CDR3 totals 17 residues. Per the germline V gene, CDR1 is MDHEN and CDR2 is SYDVKM. The ends lost 7 bases at V and 4 bases at J; junction bases unmatched: 9. The full variable domain, its missing parts supplied by reference TRBV28 and TRBJ2-2, is DVKVTQSSRYLVKRTGEKVFLECVQDMDHENMFWYRQDPGLGLRLIYFSYDVKMKEKGDIPEGYSVSREKKERFSLILESASTNQTSMYLCASNGGLAGSGTGELFFGEGSRLTVL.

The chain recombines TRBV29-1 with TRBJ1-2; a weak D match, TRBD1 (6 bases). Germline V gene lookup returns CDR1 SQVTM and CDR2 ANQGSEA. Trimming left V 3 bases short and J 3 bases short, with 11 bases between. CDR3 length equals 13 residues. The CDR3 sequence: CSVEAGGDYGYTF. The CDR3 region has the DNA TGCAGCGTTGAGGCTGGGGGCGACTATGGCTACACCTTC.

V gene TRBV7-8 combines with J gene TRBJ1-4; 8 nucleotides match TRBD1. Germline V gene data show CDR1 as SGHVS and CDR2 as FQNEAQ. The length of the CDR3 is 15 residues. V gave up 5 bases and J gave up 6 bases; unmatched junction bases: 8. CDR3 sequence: CASSTRQGRDEKLFF. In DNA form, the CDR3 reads TGTGCCAGCAGCACCCGACAGGGGAGGGATGAAAAACTGTTTTTT.

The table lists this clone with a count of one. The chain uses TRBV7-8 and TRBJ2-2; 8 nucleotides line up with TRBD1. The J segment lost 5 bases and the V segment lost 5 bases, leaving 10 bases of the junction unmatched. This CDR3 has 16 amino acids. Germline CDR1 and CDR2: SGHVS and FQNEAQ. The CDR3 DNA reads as TGTGCCAGCAGCCCAGGACAGGGTCTATTAACCGGGGAGCTGTTTTTT. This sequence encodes CASSPGQGLLTGELFF.

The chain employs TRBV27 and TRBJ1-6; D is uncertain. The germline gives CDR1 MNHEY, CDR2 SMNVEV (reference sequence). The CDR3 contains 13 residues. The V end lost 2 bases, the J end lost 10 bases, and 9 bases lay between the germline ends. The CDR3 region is CASSLKTISPLHF. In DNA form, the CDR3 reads TGTGCCAGCAGTTTAAAGACAATCTCACCCCTCCACTTT.

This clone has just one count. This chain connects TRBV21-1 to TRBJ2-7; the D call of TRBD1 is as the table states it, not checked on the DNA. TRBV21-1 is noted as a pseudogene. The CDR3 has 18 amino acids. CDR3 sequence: CASSNVGRGWTGPYEQYF. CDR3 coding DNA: TGTGCCAGCAGCAATGTAGGGAGGGGGTGGACAGGGCCCTACGAGCAGTACTTC.

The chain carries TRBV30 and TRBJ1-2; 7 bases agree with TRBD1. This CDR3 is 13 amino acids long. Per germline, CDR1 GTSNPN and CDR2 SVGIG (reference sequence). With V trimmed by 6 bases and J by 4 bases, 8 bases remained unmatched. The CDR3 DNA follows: TGTGCCTGTCAGGGGGACGCTTTCTATGGCTACACCTTC. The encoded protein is CACQGDAFYGYTF.

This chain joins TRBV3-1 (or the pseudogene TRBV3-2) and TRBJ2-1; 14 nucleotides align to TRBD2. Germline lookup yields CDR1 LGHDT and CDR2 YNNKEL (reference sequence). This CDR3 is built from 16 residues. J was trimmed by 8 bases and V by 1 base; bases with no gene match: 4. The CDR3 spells CASSQAGLAGVHEQFF. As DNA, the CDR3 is TGTGCCAGCAGCCAAGCGGGACTAGCGGGAGTCCATGAGCAGTTCTTC.